The rows below give T cell receptor beta chains drawn from one sample of a study of blood T cells in healthy people across ages. A single record per CDR3 protein comes from TCRdb applying MiXCR to the 5' RACE reads. This table has around 940,000 distinct CDR3 sequences, approximately 50% appearing once. Sequenced sample: blood. Receptor source: a woman aged 60-70 years in good health. CDR3s include the opening cysteine and the closing phenylalanine or tryptophan. A row's size may be missing; if present it is once, few, many or a size class.

abundance	j_gene	v_gene	CDR3aa
.	TRBJ2-2	TRBV3-1	CASRLGTGFTGELFF
.	TRBJ2-1	TRBV7-2	CASSLEGLNEQFF
.	TRBJ1-1	TRBV7-9	CASNVPTTGVAMATEAFF
.	.	TRBV11-1	CASSLNPQVSYEQYF
.	TRBJ1-2	TRBV6-1	CASSERTGASTAYGYTF
few	TRBJ1-6	TRBV4-1	CASSPWDSHNSPLHF
few	TRBJ2-1	TRBV5-1	CASSPGTGTNEQFF
.	TRBJ1-1	TRBV5-1	CASSLADLGTEAFF
few	TRBJ2-5	TRBV6-6	CASSWAGEETQYF
.	.	TRBV7-2	CASSFGTSGNEQYF
.	TRBJ2-1	TRBV6-6	CASSYSIPGTNYNEQFF
.	TRBJ1-6	TRBV7-2	CASSLGVGDREYNSPLHF
.	TRBJ2-1	TRBV13	CASSSSGRVDEQFF
.	TRBJ2-5	TRBV7-9	CASSLGSSGRQETQYF
many	TRBJ2-7	TRBV20-1	CSADLGLAGGEQYF
few	TRBJ1-2	TRBV6-1	CASRPALPHGYTF
once	TRBJ2-1	TRBV9	CASGSHNEQFF
few	TRBJ2-5	TRBV18	CASSRDRSNQETQYF
.	TRBJ1-5	TRBV6-1	CASSVTQSNQPQHF
.	TRBJ1-5	TRBV20-1	CSARVPVKPQHF
.	TRBJ2-1	TRBV27	CASSSLDSRGAYNEQFF
once	TRBJ1-1	TRBV7-8	CASSLGQRYAEAFF
few	TRBJ2-3	TRBV7-9	CASSLGLGPKGTDTQYF
few	.	TRBV20-1	CSARAGYWDGYEQYF
.	TRBJ2-7	TRBV20-1	CSATFDGTYEQYF